Listed here are 4 T cell receptor beta chains from one sample, sequenced in a study of blood T cell repertoires in COVID-19. Sequencing used immunoSEQ multiplex PCR; TCRdb keeps in-frame clones, though not all of them. This sample yields around 68,000 clones, of which approximately 88% are seen a single time; less than 2.5% belongs to the top ten. The sequencing sample was made of peripheral blood. Receptors were obtained from a human donor in a cohort sampled during active COVID-19.

The V gene is TRBV7-2, the J gene TRBJ1-4; the match to TRBD1 covers 7 bases. This CDR3 comprises 15 residues. The V gene's germline CDR1 is SGHTA and CDR2 FQGNSA. After removal of 5 bases from V and 8 bases from J, the junction contained 11 bases not matched to a gene. The CDR3 is CASSPRTGAGEKLFF. The CDR3 nucleotides are TGTGCCAGCAGCCCCCGAACAGGGGCTGGAGAAAAACTGTTTTTT.

The chain recombines TRBV4-1 with TRBJ1-1; maybe TRBD1 (5 bases). The ends were cut back, 4 bases at V and 1 base at J, with 19 bases in the middle. Per the germline V gene, CDR1 is MGHRA and CDR2 is YSYEKL. This CDR3 spans 17 amino acids. CDR3 sequence reads: CASSPIQNSGGNTEAFF. As DNA, the CDR3 is TGCGCCAGCAGCCCTATACAGAATTCCGGGGGGAACACTGAAGCTTTCTTT.

The genes are TRBV5-1 and TRBJ2-1, with D maybe TRBD2 (5 bases). V was pared by 0 bases and J by 7 bases, with 14 bases between. CDR1 is SGHRS, CDR2 YFSETQ, per germline. The CDR3 spans 15 residues. CDR3 nucleotides: TGCGCCAGCAGCTTGGCCCCCGGACTGTCGAATGAGCAGTTCTTC. It specifies CASSLAPGLSNEQFF.

The J gene is TRBJ2-7, the V gene TRBV2, with 9 bases matching TRBD2. The CDR3 extends over 13 amino acids. Unmatched junction bases numbered 2, after V lost 3 bases and J lost 5 bases. Germline V gene sequence: CDR1 SNHLY, CDR2 FYNNEI. The CDR3 reads CASSEGLAHEQYF. CDR3 sequence (DNA): TGTGCCAGCAGTGAGGGACTAGCCCACGAGCAGTACTTC.